This TCR beta chain stems from a study of blood T cell repertoires in COVID-19. This CDR3 contains 16 residues. Trimming shortened V by 2 bases and J by 0 bases, and 13 bases separated the two germline ends. Germline V gene sequence: CDR1 PRHDT, CDR2 FYEKMQ (reference sequence). Produced via immunoSEQ multiplex PCR; TCRdb's table is partial and in-frame only. Of hundreds of thousands of clones in the sample, less than 85% were seen once. The clonotype was recovered from a woman younger than 30 with acute or convalescent COVID-19. The V call is TRBV13, the J call TRBJ1-1, with D perhaps TRBD1 (5 bases). Sequences were obtained from peripheral blood. The chain's CDR3 is CASSLQGYPMNTEAFF. The DNA of the CDR3 is TGTGCCAGCAGCTTACAGGGTTATCCCATGAACACTGAAGCTTTCTTT.